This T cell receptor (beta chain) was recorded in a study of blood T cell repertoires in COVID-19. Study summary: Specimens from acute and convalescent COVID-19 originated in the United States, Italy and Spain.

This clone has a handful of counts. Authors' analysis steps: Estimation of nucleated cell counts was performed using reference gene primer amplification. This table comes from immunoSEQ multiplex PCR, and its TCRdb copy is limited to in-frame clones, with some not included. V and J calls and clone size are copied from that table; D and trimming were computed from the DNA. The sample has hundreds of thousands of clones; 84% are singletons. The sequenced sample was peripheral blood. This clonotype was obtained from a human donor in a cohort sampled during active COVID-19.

The CDR3 nucleotides are TGTGCCAGCAGCCCCCGACAGGGGAAGGGCCACGAGCAGTACTTC. This translates into CASSPRQGKGHEQYF. This chain uses TRBV7-9 with TRBJ2-7, with 8 nucleotides matching TRBD1. CDR1 is SEHNR and CDR2 is FQNEAQ in the germline V gene (reference sequence). V shed 5 bases and J 5 bases; nucleotides not matched to a gene: 11. The CDR3 loop spans 15 amino acids.